This T cell receptor (beta chain) was recorded in a study of OX40 agonist ivuxolimab in advanced cancers. Repertoires were generated with immunoSEQ multiplex PCR, while TCRdb's copy carries only in-frame clones and drops some. This table holds 13,000 to 15,000 clones, roughly 92% found once. The CDR3 sequence is 13 residues long. CDR1 and CDR2 from the germline V gene are SGHRS and YFSETQ. Deletions cut 0 bases from V and 6 bases from J, with 6 bases between. The sequence was collected from an adult with an advanced solid tumor such as melanoma, head and neck, liver or kidney cancer. The chain employs TRBV5-1 and TRBJ2-2; D call uncertain. The sample in question was CD4+ or CD8+ T cells sorted from blood, obtained in a trial of the OX40 agonist ivuxolimab. The CDR3 here is CASSLGGAGELFF. The CDR3 region has the DNA TGCGCCAGCAGCTTGGGCGGAGCCGGGGAGCTGTTTTTT. The variable domain in full, completed from reference TRBV5-1 and TRBJ2-2, reads KAGVTQTPRYLIKTRGQQVTLSCSPISGHRSVSWYQQTPGQGLQFLFEYFSETQRNKGNFPGRFSGRQFSNSRSEMNVSTLELGDSALYLCASSLGGAGELFFGEGSRLTVL.